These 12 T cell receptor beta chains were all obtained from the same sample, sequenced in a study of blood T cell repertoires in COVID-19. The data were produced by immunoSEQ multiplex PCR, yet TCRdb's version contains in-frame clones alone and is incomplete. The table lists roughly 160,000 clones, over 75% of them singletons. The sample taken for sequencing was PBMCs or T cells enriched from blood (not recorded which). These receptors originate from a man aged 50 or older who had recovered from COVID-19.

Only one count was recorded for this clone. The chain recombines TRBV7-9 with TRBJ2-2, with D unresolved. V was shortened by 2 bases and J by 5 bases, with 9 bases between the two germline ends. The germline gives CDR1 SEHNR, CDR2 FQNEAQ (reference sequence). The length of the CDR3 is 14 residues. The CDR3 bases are TGTGCCAGCAGCTTATTTTCTGTAACCGGGGAGCTGTTTTTT. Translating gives CASSLFSVTGELFF. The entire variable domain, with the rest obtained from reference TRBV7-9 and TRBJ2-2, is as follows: DTGVSQNPRHKITKRGQNVTFRCDPISEHNRLYWYRQTLGQGPEFLTYFQNEAQLEKSRLLSDRFSAERPKGSFSTLEIQRTEQGDSAMYLCASSLFSVTGELFFGEGSRLTVL.

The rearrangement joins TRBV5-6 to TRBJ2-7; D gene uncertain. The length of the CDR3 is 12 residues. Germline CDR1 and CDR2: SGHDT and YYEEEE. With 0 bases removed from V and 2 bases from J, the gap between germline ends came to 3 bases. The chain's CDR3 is CASSLAAYEQYF. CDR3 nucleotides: TGTGCCAGCAGCTTGGCGGCCTACGAGCAGTACTTC.

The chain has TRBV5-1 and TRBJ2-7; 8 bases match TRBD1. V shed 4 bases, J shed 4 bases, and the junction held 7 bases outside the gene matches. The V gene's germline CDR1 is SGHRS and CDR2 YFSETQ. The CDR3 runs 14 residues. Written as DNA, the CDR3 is TGCGCCAGCAGCCCGTCGACAGGGGCTTACGAGCAGTACTTC. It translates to CASSPSTGAYEQYF.

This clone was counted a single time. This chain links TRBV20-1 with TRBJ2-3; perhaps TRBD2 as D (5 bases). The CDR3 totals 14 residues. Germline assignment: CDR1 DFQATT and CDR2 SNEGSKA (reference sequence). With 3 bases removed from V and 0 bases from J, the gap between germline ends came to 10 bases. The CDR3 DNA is TGCAGTGCTAGTGACGGCGGGAGCACAGATACGCAGTATTTT. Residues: CSASDGGSTDTQYF.

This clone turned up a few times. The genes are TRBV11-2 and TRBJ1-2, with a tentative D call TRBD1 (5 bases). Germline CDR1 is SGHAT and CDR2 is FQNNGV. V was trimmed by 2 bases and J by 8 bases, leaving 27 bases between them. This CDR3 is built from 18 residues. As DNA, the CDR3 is TGTGCCAGCAGCTTACCGACGGAGCCCTACAGGACGAGGCAGGGCTACACCTTC. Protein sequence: CASSLPTEPYRTRQGYTF. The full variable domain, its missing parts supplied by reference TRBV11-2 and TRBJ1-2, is EAGVAQSPRYKIIEKRQSVAFWCNPISGHATLYWYQQILGQGPKLLIQFQNNGVVDDSQLPKDRFSAERLKGVDSTLKIQPAKLEDSAVYLCASSLPTEPYRTRQGYTFGSGTRLTVV.

CDR3: CASSLVGAPENGYTF. CDR3 coding DNA: TGCGCCAGCAGCTTGGTCGGTGCGCCGGAGAATGGCTACACCTTC. The V call is TRBV5-1, the J call TRBJ1-2; D remains ambiguous. The germline CDR1 and CDR2 sequences are SGHRS and YFSETQ. The length of the CDR3 is 15 residues. The ends were cut back, 0 bases at V and 6 bases at J, with 15 bases in the middle.

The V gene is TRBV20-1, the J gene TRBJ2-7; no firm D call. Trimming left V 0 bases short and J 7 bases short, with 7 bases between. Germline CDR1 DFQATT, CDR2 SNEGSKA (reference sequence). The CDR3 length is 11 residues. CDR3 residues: CSARDMFEQYF. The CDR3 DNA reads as TGCAGTGCTAGAGACATGTTTGAGCAGTACTTC.

The CDR3 loop reads CASSVVPSANTGELFF. The CDR3, as DNA: TGTGCCAGCAGCGTAGTGCCTAGCGCGAACACCGGGGAGCTGTTTTTT. This chain links TRBV9 with TRBJ2-2; D is possibly TRBD2 (6 bases). The germline gives CDR1 SGDLS, CDR2 YYNGEE. The CDR3 is 16 amino acids. V dropped 0 bases and J dropped 0 bases, with 9 bases sitting between them.

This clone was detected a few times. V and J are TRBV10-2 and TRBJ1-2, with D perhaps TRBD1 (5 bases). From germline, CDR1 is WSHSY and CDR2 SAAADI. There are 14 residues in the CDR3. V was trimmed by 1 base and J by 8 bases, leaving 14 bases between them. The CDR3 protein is CASSELGLPRGYTF. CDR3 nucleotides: TGCGCCAGCAGTGAGTTGGGACTGCCCAGGGGCTACACCTTC.

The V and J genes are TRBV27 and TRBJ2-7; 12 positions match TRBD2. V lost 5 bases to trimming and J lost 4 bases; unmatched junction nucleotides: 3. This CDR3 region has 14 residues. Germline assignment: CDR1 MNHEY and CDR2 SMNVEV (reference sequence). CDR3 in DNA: TGTGCCAGCAGTCGGACTAGCGGGACTTACGAGCAGTACTTC. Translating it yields CASSRTSGTYEQYF.

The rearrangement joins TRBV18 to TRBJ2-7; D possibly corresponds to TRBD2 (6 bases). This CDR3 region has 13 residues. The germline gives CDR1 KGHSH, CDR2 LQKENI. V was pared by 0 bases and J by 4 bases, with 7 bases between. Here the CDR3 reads CASSPPRGYEQYF. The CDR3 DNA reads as TGTGCCAGCTCACCACCTCGGGGGTACGAGCAGTACTTC.

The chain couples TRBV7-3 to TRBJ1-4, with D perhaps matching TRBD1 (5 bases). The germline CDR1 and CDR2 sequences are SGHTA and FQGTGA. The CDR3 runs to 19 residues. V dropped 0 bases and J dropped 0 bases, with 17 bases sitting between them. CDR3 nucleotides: TGTGCCAGCAGCTTAACGGGGGGTAGCAGGGCCGCAACTAATGAAAAACTGTTTTTT. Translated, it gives CASSLTGGSRAATNEKLFF.